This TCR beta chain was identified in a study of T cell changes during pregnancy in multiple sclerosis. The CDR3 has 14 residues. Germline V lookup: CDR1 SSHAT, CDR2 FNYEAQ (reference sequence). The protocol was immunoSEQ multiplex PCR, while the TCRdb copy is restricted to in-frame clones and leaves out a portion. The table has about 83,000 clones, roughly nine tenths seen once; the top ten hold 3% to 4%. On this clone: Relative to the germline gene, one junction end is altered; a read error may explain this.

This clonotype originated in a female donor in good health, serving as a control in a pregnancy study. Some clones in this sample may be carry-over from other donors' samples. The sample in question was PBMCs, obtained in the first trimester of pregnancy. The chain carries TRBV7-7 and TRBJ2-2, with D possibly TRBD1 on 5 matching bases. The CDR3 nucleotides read TGTGCTAGCAGCACCCTGACAGTCACCGGGGAGCTGTTTTTT. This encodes CASSTLTVTGELFF.